The rows below give T cell receptor delta chains drawn from one sample of a study of gamma-delta chains in newborns, infants, children. With CATT, TCRdb re-called clones from the reads. This sample has 10,000 or so delta-chain clones, with around 3.5% found just once. Sequences were obtained from blood. The origin of the receptors is a child who was a newborn, infant or young child, either healthy, febrile or measles-vaccinated (not recorded which). Both conserved end residues are part of each CDR3. Each record gives: V gene, J gene, clone size, D gene, CDR3 protein, CDR3 DNA. A D gene is named only where the DNA matches it firmly. The size entry is marked missing in some rows and otherwise reads once, few, many or a size class.

V gene: TRAV29/DV5
J gene: TRDJ1
clone size: .
D gene: .
CDR3 protein: CAASAKELPNRLPRLHHVYTDKLIF
CDR3 DNA: TGTGCAGCAAGCGCAAAGGAACTTCCGAACCGCCTTCCCCGCCTCCACCATGTGTACACCGATAAACTCATCTTT

V gene: TRDV3
J gene: TRDJ1
clone size: .
D gene: TRDD2
CDR3 protein: CASPTFLREGPPIF
CDR3 DNA: TGTGCCTCCCCCACATTCCTACGTGAAGGTCCCCCCATCTTT

V gene: TRDV2
J gene: TRDJ1
clone size: .
D gene: .
CDR3 protein: CACDDVLYTDKLIF
CDR3 DNA: TGTGCCTGTGACGATGTACTGTACACCGATAAACTCATCTTT

V gene: TRDV1
J gene: TRDJ1
clone size: few
D gene: TRDD3
CDR3 protein: CALGEPGYWGIRTDKLIF
CDR3 DNA: TGTGCTCTTGGAGAGCCGGGTTACTGGGGGATACGAACCGATAAACTCATCTTT

V gene: TRDV1
J gene: TRDJ2
clone size: few
D gene: TRDD3
CDR3 protein: CALGELCALCWGVTAQLFF
CDR3 DNA: TGTGCTCTTGGGGAACTATGTGCGCTATGCTGGGGGGTGACAGCACAACTCTTCTTT

V gene: TRDV1
J gene: TRDJ1
clone size: .
D gene: .
CDR3 protein: CALRGAYVSYLGPTGGYTDKLIF
CDR3 DNA: TGTGCTCTTCGCGGGGCCTACGTTTCATATCTGGGGCCGACGGGAGGGTACACCGATAAACTCATCTTT

V gene: TRDV1
J gene: TRDJ1
clone size: .
D gene: TRDD3
CDR3 protein: CALSLGWGIPDKLIF
CDR3 DNA: TGTGCTCTTTCCCTTGGGTGGGGGATTCCCGATAAACTCATCTTT

V gene: TRDV3
J gene: TRDJ1
clone size: .
D gene: .
CDR3 protein: CASTPGPDKLIF
CDR3 DNA: TGTGCCTCCACACCCGGACCCGATAAACTCATCTTT

V gene: TRDV2
J gene: TRDJ1
clone size: .
D gene: TRDD3
CDR3 protein: CACDVLLGDTKTDKLIF
CDR3 DNA: TGTGCCTGTGACGTGCTACTGGGGGATACGAAGACCGATAAACTCATCTTT

V gene: TRDV1
J gene: TRDJ1
clone size: .
D gene: TRDD3
CDR3 protein: CALGSSFTPYWGEQERKLIF
CDR3 DNA: TGTGCTCTTGGAAGTTCATTCACTCCCTACTGGGGGGAACAAGAAAGAAAACTCATCTTT

V gene: TRDV3
J gene: TRDJ1
clone size: few
D gene: .
CDR3 protein: CAFRDGDGEQEGKLIF
CDR3 DNA: TGTGCCTTTAGGGATGGTGACGGTGAACAGGAGGGTAAACTCATCTTT

V gene: TRDV1
J gene: TRDJ1
clone size: .
D gene: TRDD3
CDR3 protein: CALGEFLGWGIVTDKLIF
CDR3 DNA: TGTGCTCTTGGGGAATTCCTGGGATGGGGGATAGTCACCGATAAACTCATCTTT

V gene: TRDV1
J gene: TRDJ1
clone size: few
D gene: .
CDR3 protein: CALGVPFSYADTHKLIF
CDR3 DNA: TGTGCTCTTGGGGTACCCTTTTCCTACGCAGATACGCATAAACTCATCTTT

V gene: TRDV2
J gene: TRDJ3
clone size: few
D gene: .
CDR3 protein: CAFDGTVNSWDTRQMFF
CDR3 DNA: TGTGCCTTTGACGGAACTGTCAACTCCTGGGACACCCGACAGATGTTTTTC

V gene: TRDV1
J gene: TRDJ1
clone size: few
D gene: TRDD3
CDR3 protein: CALGGLILTPWGIGNTDKLIF
CDR3 DNA: TGTGCTCTTGGCGGATTGATACTGACTCCCTGGGGGATAGGGAACACCGATAAACTCATCTTT

V gene: TRDV1
J gene: TRDJ1
clone size: .
D gene: TRDD3
CDR3 protein: CALGVRLVWGTDKLIF
CDR3 DNA: TGTGCTCTTGGGGTTAGGCTTGTCTGGGGGACCGATAAACTCATCTTT

V gene: TRDV1
J gene: TRDJ2
clone size: few
D gene: .
CDR3 protein: CALGDPPTGGRLTAQLFF
CDR3 DNA: TGTGCTCTTGGGGATCCGCCTACTGGAGGACGCTTGACAGCACAACTCTTCTTT

V gene: TRDV1
J gene: TRDJ1
clone size: few
D gene: .
CDR3 protein: CALGGSRKLIF
CDR3 DNA: TGTGCTCTTGGGGGATCCCGGAAACTCATCTTT

V gene: TRDV2
J gene: TRDJ3
clone size: medium-sized
D gene: TRDD3
CDR3 protein: CACDTVHWGKSSWDTRQMFF
CDR3 DNA: TGTGCCTGTGACACCGTGCACTGGGGGAAGAGCTCCTGGGACACCCGACAGATGTTTTTC

V gene: TRDV2
J gene: TRDJ1
clone size: few
D gene: TRDD3
CDR3 protein: CACDTLSGVGDTYTDKLIF
CDR3 DNA: TGTGCCTGTGACACCCTCTCGGGGGTGGGGGATACGTACACCGATAAACTCATCTTT

V gene: TRDV2
J gene: TRDJ1
clone size: few
D gene: TRDD3
CDR3 protein: CACDPLTGGYGVTDKLIF
CDR3 DNA: TGTGCCTGTGACCCTTTAACTGGGGGATACGGTGTCACCGATAAACTCATCTTT

V gene: TRDV2
J gene: TRDJ2
clone size: few
D gene: .
CDR3 protein: CACDKVGRTAQLFF
CDR3 DNA: TGTGCCTGCGACAAGGTGGGTCGCACAGCACAACTCTTCTTT

V gene: TRDV1
J gene: TRDJ1
clone size: few
D gene: TRDD3
CDR3 protein: CALGAPNSLCTGEGYTDKLIF
CDR3 DNA: TGTGCTCTTGGGGCCCCCAATTCCCTCTGTACTGGGGAGGGGTACACCGATAAACTCATCTTT

V gene: TRDV1
J gene: TRDJ1
clone size: few
D gene: TRDD3
CDR3 protein: CALGELGSILGEKLIF
CDR3 DNA: TGTGCTCTTGGGGAACTTGGGTCCATACTGGGGGAGAAACTCATCTTT

V gene: TRDV2
J gene: TRDJ4
clone size: few
D gene: TRDD3
CDR3 protein: CACDTALLLGDSIARPLIF
CDR3 DNA: TGTGCCTGTGACACCGCCCTCTTACTGGGGGATTCAATCGCCAGACCCCTGATCTTT

V gene: TRDV1
J gene: TRDJ2
clone size: few
D gene: .
CDR3 protein: CALGGQPGPTGYWRSHTLTAQLFF
CDR3 DNA: TGTGCTCTTGGGGGACAACCGGGTCCTACCGGGTACTGGAGGAGCCACACTTTGACAGCACAACTCTTCTTT

V gene: TRDV1
J gene: TRDJ1
clone size: .
D gene: TRDD3
CDR3 protein: CALGNSLYWGTYTDKLIF
CDR3 DNA: TGTGCTCTTGGGAATTCCCTCTACTGGGGGACGTACACCGATAAACTCATCTTT

V gene: TRAV29/DV5
J gene: TRDJ3
clone size: .
D gene: TRDD3
CDR3 protein: CAASPPGQLGDRGASWDTRQMFF
CDR3 DNA: TGTGCAGCAAGCCCCCCAGGGCAACTGGGGGATAGGGGGGCCTCCTGGGACACCCGACAGATGTTTTTC

V gene: TRDV3
J gene: TRDJ2
clone size: few
D gene: .
CDR3 protein: CAFRVTGLTAQLFF
CDR3 DNA: TGTGCCTTTAGGGTTACTGGGTTGACAGCACAACTCTTCTTT

V gene: TRDV2
J gene: TRDJ1
clone size: few
D gene: TRDD3
CDR3 protein: CACDTLWLGDTVAKLIF
CDR3 DNA: TGTGCCTGTGACACCCTATGGCTGGGGGATACAGTGGCTAAACTCATCTTT

V gene: TRDV2
J gene: TRDJ1
clone size: few
D gene: TRDD3
CDR3 protein: CACDTAGGSDKLIF
CDR3 DNA: TGTGCCTGTGACACCGCTGGGGGATCCGATAAACTCATCTTT

V gene: TRDV3
J gene: TRDJ1
clone size: few
D gene: TRDD3
CDR3 protein: CAFTFFSLWGIRDTDKLIF
CDR3 DNA: TGTGCCTTTACCTTCTTTAGTCTATGGGGGATACGGGACACCGATAAACTCATCTTT

V gene: TRDV1
J gene: TRDJ1
clone size: few
D gene: .
CDR3 protein: CALGAKRFLPRLGVPTDKLIF
CDR3 DNA: TGTGCTCTTGGGGCAAAGCGGTTCCTACCCCGACTGGGGGTTCCCACCGATAAACTCATCTTT

V gene: TRDV3
J gene: TRDJ1
clone size: medium-sized
D gene: TRDD3
CDR3 protein: CAFESGVLGTSAYTDKLIF
CDR3 DNA: TGTGCCTTCGAATCTGGGGTACTGGGGACCTCGGCGTACACCGATAAACTCATCTTT

V gene: TRDV1
J gene: TRDJ1
clone size: .
D gene: TRDD2
CDR3 protein: CALGELRRPSCPVTDKLIF
CDR3 DNA: TGTGCTCTTGGGGAACTAAGAAGGCCTTCCTGTCCGGTAACCGATAAACTCATCTTT

V gene: TRDV2
J gene: TRDJ1
clone size: medium-sized
D gene: TRDD3
CDR3 protein: CACDALGDTDKLIF
CDR3 DNA: TGTGCCTGTGACGCCCTGGGGGATACCGATAAACTCATCTTT

V gene: TRDV3
J gene: TRDJ2
clone size: .
D gene: TRDD3
CDR3 protein: CAFSWGIRAGTAQLFF
CDR3 DNA: TGTGCCTTTAGCTGGGGGATACGCGCGGGGACAGCACAACTCTTCTTT